The 25 T cell receptor beta chains listed next were all sequenced from one sample in a study of T cell responses to AZD1222 COVID-19 vaccine. Sequencing was performed with immunoSEQ multiplex PCR; in TCRdb, only in-frame clones are kept and a portion is missing. The sample has 89,000 or so clones; 86% are singletons. The sample was peripheral blood, taken 28 days after the second AZD1222 dose. These receptors came from an adult who received the AZD1222 COVID-19 vaccine.

V and J are TRBV7-2 and TRBJ2-3, with a weak D call TRBD2 (6 bases). There are 13 residues in the CDR3. Germline CDR1 SGHTA, CDR2 FQGNSA. The V and J ends lost 3 bases and 8 bases respectively, with 12 bases between them. Written as DNA, the CDR3 is TGTGCCAGCAGCTTTCCGGGAGAAGGTACGCAGTATTTT. It codes for CASSFPGEGTQYF.

This clone has a single count. The rearrangement links TRBV7-3 to TRBJ2-3; 7 bases match TRBD2. The CDR3 spans 16 residues. The V segment lost 1 base and the J segment 0 bases; nucleotides outside the gene matches: 4. From germline, CDR1 is SGHTA and CDR2 FQGTGA. CDR3 DNA sequence: TGTGCCAGCAGCTTAAATGCGGGAGCAAGCACAGATACGCAGTATTTT. Protein: CASSLNAGASTDTQYF.

This chain links TRBV28 with TRBJ1-5, with 12 positions matching TRBD1. CDR1 is MDHEN, CDR2 SYDVKM, per germline. The length of the CDR3 is 19 residues. Germline trimming cut 4 bases from V and 2 bases from J; bases unmatched to any gene: 12. For the CDR3, the DNA is TGTGCCAGCAGTTCTCCCTCCGGGACAGGGGGCGCGGGCAATCAGCCCCAGCATTTT. It yields the protein CASSSPSGTGGAGNQPQHF.

The chain carries TRBV7-2 and TRBJ1-4; D uncertain. The CDR3 extends over 14 amino acids. The germline CDR1 and CDR2 sequences are SGHTA and FQGNSA. V was cut by 5 bases and J by 4 bases, with 11 bases left in between. CDR3 sequence (DNA): TGTGCCAGCAGCCCGATGGGGATTAATGAAAAACTGTTTTTT. Residues: CASSPMGINEKLFF.

DNA for the CDR3: TGTGCCAGTAGTATCGGACAGGGGGAATCACCCCTCCACTTT. Translating gives CASSIGQGESPLHF. V and J are TRBV19 and TRBJ1-6; 10 nucleotides agree with TRBD1. The J segment lost 10 bases and the V segment lost 3 bases, leaving 3 bases of the junction unmatched. The CDR3 has 14 residues. Germline V gene sequence: CDR1 LNHDA, CDR2 SQIVND (reference sequence).

The chain links TRBV6-6 to TRBJ2-7, with TRBD2 as a possible D gene (7 bases). Germline assignment: CDR1 MNHNY and CDR2 SVGAGI (reference sequence). CDR3 length equals 12 residues. CDR3: CGSGGLPYEQYF. The CDR3 DNA follows: TGTGGCTCGGGGGGCCTCCCCTACGAGCAGTACTTC.

This clone was counted once. The chain recombines TRBV29-1 with TRBJ2-5, with TRBD1 as a possible D gene (5 bases). The length of the CDR3 is 15 residues. Germline values: CDR1 SQVTM, CDR2 ANQGSEA. The V end was cut by 3 bases, the J end by 0 bases, with 14 bases between. The CDR3 is CSVDQGSLYQETQYF. CDR3 sequence (DNA): TGCAGCGTTGACCAGGGAAGCCTGTACCAAGAGACCCAGTACTTC. Drawing the rest from reference TRBV29-1 and TRBJ2-5, the complete variable domain is SAVISQKPSRDICQRGTSLTIQCQVDSQVTMMFWYRQQPGQSLTLIATANQGSEATYESGFVIDKFPISRPNLTFSTLTVSNMSPEDSSIYLCSVDQGSLYQETQYFGPGTRLLVL.

The chain uses TRBV5-1 and TRBJ2-7; D not resolved. Germline CDR1 is SGHRS and CDR2 is YFSETQ. V lost 3 bases and J lost 0, with 7 bases in between. The CDR3 is 13 residues long. Here the CDR3 reads CASSWATSYEQYF. Written as DNA, the CDR3 is TGCGCCAGCAGCTGGGCTACCTCCTACGAGCAGTACTTC. The full variable domain, with the rest looked up from reference TRBV5-1 and TRBJ2-7, is KAGVTQTPRYLIKTRGQQVTLSCSPISGHRSVSWYQQTPGQGLQFLFEYFSETQRNKGNFPGRFSGRQFSNSRSEMNVSTLELGDSALYLCASSWATSYEQYFGPGTRLTVT.

This clone was seen a single time. The V gene is TRBV7-9, the J gene TRBJ2-1; unclear D gene. This CDR3 is built from 12 residues. Per the germline V gene, CDR1 is SEHNR and CDR2 is FQNEAQ (reference sequence). V gave up 1 base and J gave up 7 bases, with 5 bases separating them. CDR3: CASSLVANEQFF. The CDR3 nucleotides are TGTGCCAGCAGCTTAGTAGCTAATGAGCAGTTCTTC.

The CDR3 bases are TGCGCCAGCAGCACTCTCTCAGGGGGCACTGAAGCTTTCTTT. It yields the protein CASSTLSGGTEAFF. V and J are TRBV5-1 and TRBJ1-1, with 7 bases aligning to TRBD1. The V gene's germline CDR1 is SGHRS and CDR2 YFSETQ. With V trimmed by 4 bases and J by 4 bases, 7 bases remained unmatched. CDR3 size: 14 residues.

This chain links TRBV18 with TRBJ1-5, with TRBD1 as a possible D gene (6 bases). This CDR3 is 15 amino acids long. V lost 1 base and J lost 1, with 8 bases in between. Germline loops: CDR1 KGHSH, CDR2 LQKENI. The CDR3: CASSPLGQSNQPQHF. The CDR3 nucleotides read TGTGCCAGCTCACCACTAGGACAGAGCAATCAGCCCCAGCATTTT.

The CDR3 loop reads CASRKQGYPGELFF. The CDR3 DNA reads as TGTGCCAGCAGAAAACAGGGTTATCCCGGGGAGCTGTTTTTT. V and J are TRBV11-2 and TRBJ2-2; D may be TRBD1 (6 bases). Germline V lookup: CDR1 SGHAT, CDR2 FQNNGV. The CDR3 covers 14 residues. V lost 6 bases and J 6 bases, leaving 14 bases between the germline ends.

V gene TRBV7-8 combines with J gene TRBJ2-7; possibly TRBD1 for D (5 bases). Looked up from germline, CDR1 is SGHVS and CDR2 is FQNEAQ. This CDR3 spans 11 amino acids. The V and J ends lost 5 bases and 7 bases respectively, with 9 bases between them. CDR3 DNA: TGTGCCAGCAGCCTACAGGCGGAGCAGTACTTC. Its translation is CASSLQAEQYF. Complete variable domain (other parts from reference TRBV7-8 and TRBJ2-7): GAGVSQSPRYKVAKRGQDVALRCDPISGHVSLFWYQQALGQGPEFLTYFQNEAQLDKSGLPSDRFFAERPEGSVSTLKIQRTQQEDSAVYLCASSLQAEQYFGPGTRLTVT.

This sequence joins TRBV11-1 and TRBJ1-1; TRBD1 agrees at 9 bases. The ends lost 1 base at V and 4 bases at J; junction bases unmatched: 4. The CDR3 sequence is 15 residues long. Per germline, CDR1 SGHAT and CDR2 FQDESV (reference sequence). In nucleotides, the CDR3 is TGTGCCAGCAGCTTAGACCGGGACAGGGTCACTGAAGCTTTCTTT. It encodes CASSLDRDRVTEAFF.

The chain has TRBV28 and TRBJ1-5, with 7 bases lining up with TRBD1. The CDR3 runs to 16 residues. V shed 5 bases and J 1 base; nucleotides not matched to a gene: 8. CDR1 and CDR2 from the germline V gene are MDHEN and SYDVKM. CDR3 sequence: CASSVPTGNSNQPQHF. For the CDR3, the DNA is TGTGCCAGCAGTGTACCGACAGGGAACAGCAATCAGCCCCAGCATTTT.

The chain carries TRBV24-1 and TRBJ2-2; D perhaps matches TRBD1 (6 bases). Germline V gives CDR1 KGHDR, CDR2 SFDVKD. CDR3 size: 15 residues. The V gene lost 3 bases and the J gene lost 6 bases, with 13 bases spanning the gap. Here the CDR3 reads CATSDPNTGSGELFF. The CDR3 nucleotides read TGTGCCACCAGTGATCCAAACACAGGGTCCGGGGAGCTGTTTTTT.

This rearrangement joins TRBV27 to TRBJ2-5; D remains ambiguous. Between the trimmed V and J ends, which lost 5 bases and 7 bases, there was a span of 20 bases. There are 15 residues in the CDR3. Per germline, CDR1 MNHEY and CDR2 SMNVEV (reference sequence). DNA of the CDR3: TGTGCCAGCAGTCCACCCGGACCGGGCGAGGTGACCCAGTACTTC. It translates to CASSPPGPGEVTQYF.

The chain couples TRBV28 to TRBJ1-5; D is undetermined. CDR3 length: 14 residues. Germline lookup yields CDR1 MDHEN and CDR2 SYDVKM. The germline V and J ends were trimmed by 4 bases and 6 bases, with 13 bases remaining between them. CDR3 nucleotides: TGTGCCAGCAGTTCACTCTCGGGCCGTCAGCCCCAGCATTTT. It encodes CASSSLSGRQPQHF.

The chain employs TRBV4-1 and TRBJ2-7; D is perhaps TRBD2 (6 bases). Looked up from germline, CDR1 is MGHRA and CDR2 is YSYEKL. CDR3 length: 13 residues. V was pared by 3 bases and J by 3 bases, with 9 bases between. DNA for the CDR3: TGCGCCAGCAGCCAGGTCGGGGGCTACGAGCAGTACTTC. Translation gives CASSQVGGYEQYF.

CDR3 sequence: CASSIGTGSYEQYF. The CDR3 DNA is TGTGCCAGTAGTATCGGGACAGGGTCCTACGAGCAGTACTTC. The chain combines TRBV19 with TRBJ2-7; TRBD1 matches 9 bases. Germline CDR1 LNHDA, CDR2 SQIVND (reference sequence). This CDR3 spans 14 amino acids. V lost 3 bases, J lost 1 base, and 1 base stayed unmatched.

The rearrangement joins TRBV28 to TRBJ1-5; no clear D gene. V dropped 6 bases and J dropped 1 base, with 16 bases sitting between them. The CDR3 spans 16 residues. CDR1 and CDR2 (germline): MDHEN, SYDVKM. The CDR3 DNA is TGTGCCAGCAGCGCAGCCACGGGGATAAGCAATCAGCCCCAGCATTTT. Protein product: CASSAATGISNQPQHF.

The chain employs TRBV12-3 or TRBV12-4 and TRBJ2-2, with D possibly being TRBD1 or TRBD2 (5 bases each). Trimming took 2 bases from V and 11 from J, leaving 9 bases between them. The CDR3 loop spans 12 amino acids. Here the CDR3 DNA reads TGTGCCAGCAGTTTAAGAGGGGCCGAGCTGTTTTTT. This codes for CASSLRGAELFF.

This sequence joins TRBV28 and TRBJ2-3; 11 bases align to TRBD2. The CDR3 covers 16 residues. The germline gives CDR1 MDHEN, CDR2 SYDVKM. The trim removed 5 bases at V and 1 base at J, leaving 5 bases unmatched. The CDR3 sequence is CASSPQLAGGTDTQYF. The CDR3 nucleotides read TGTGCCAGCAGTCCCCAACTAGCGGGAGGCACAGATACGCAGTATTTT.

The V call is TRBV28, the J call TRBJ1-5; D possibly corresponds to TRBD1 (5 bases). In germline, CDR1 is MDHEN, CDR2 SYDVKM. V lost 5 bases and J 2 bases, leaving 19 bases between the germline ends. The CDR3 sequence is 17 residues long. CDR3 DNA sequence: TGTGCCAGCAGTCCACCCCCAGGGAGGAAGGGCAATCAGCCCCAGCATTTT. As protein: CASSPPPGRKGNQPQHF.

The chain couples TRBV7-8 to TRBJ1-5; TRBD1 is a possible D gene (6 bases). The CDR3 totals 13 residues. Germline CDR1 SGHVS, CDR2 FQNEAQ. Trimming took off 4 bases at V and 4 bases at J, with 8 bases between the two ends. The CDR3 spells CASSSDRNQPQHF. The CDR3 nucleotides are TGTGCCAGCAGCTCGGACAGAAATCAGCCCCAGCATTTT. Full variable domain (remainder filled in from reference TRBV7-8 and TRBJ1-5): GAGVSQSPRYKVAKRGQDVALRCDPISGHVSLFWYQQALGQGPEFLTYFQNEAQLDKSGLPSDRFFAERPEGSVSTLKIQRTQQEDSAVYLCASSSDRNQPQHFGDGTRLSIL.